A selection of T cell receptor beta chains follows, all from one sample in a study of a mutant IDH1 vaccine in newly diagnosed glioma. The data were produced by immunoSEQ multiplex PCR, yet TCRdb's version contains in-frame clones alone and is incomplete. Of about 92,000 clones listed, 80% are singletons. This specimen was PBMCs, taken from a glioma patient treated with radiotherapy, temozolomide or both. These receptor sequences come from a man aged 35-49 years with glioma. CDR3s include the opening cysteine and the closing phenylalanine or tryptophan.

12,TRBV4-2,CASSHLGQPQHF
13,TRBV11-2,CASSSSQGYEQYF
14,TRBV7-2,CASSLLNSGAVLFF
15,TRBV28,CASSFLWGSHGELFF
15,TRBV9,CASSRTSDYSYEQYF
11,TRBV7-9,CASSPLYEQYF
14,TRBV6-1,CASSELGGAFEQYF
18,TRBV28,CASSLWRTRTLAKNIQYF
14,TRBV28,CASSLGFSPTRQYF
14,TRBV6-5,CASSSRQGGYGYTF
12,TRBV10-3,CAISAPTGELFF
15,TRBV5-1,CASSPTSGVVGELFF
15,TRBV30,CAWSGGATRVYEQYF
14,TRBV18,CASSPLSGGEKLFF
14,TRBV15,CATSRGDPANGYTF
14,TRBV19,CASSLQRGPDPQYF
12,TRBV29-1,CSVERPIDTQYF
18,TRBV19,CASSSSTSGRSRSNEQFF
16,TRBV7-2,CASSLAIQGATTEAFF
17,TRBV7-2,CASSLGDRGWKDYGYTF
16,TRBV11-2,CASSLGRGWENTEAFF
14,TRBV5-4,CASSLDSFEHEQFF
15,TRBV30,CAWSAIGTGRETQYF
15,TRBV5-1,CASSLLAGIGETQYF
13,TRBV9,CASSVGQSYEQYF
14,TRBV7-2,CASALVSANQPQHF
13,TRBV30,CAWRGPGGGEQYF
12,TRBV29-1,CSVRAGSYEQYF
14,TRBV7-3,CASSLTAGTGELFF